This T cell receptor beta chain is drawn from a study of cytomegalovirus exposure and HLA in healthy donors. This clone has only a few counts. PCR amplification relied on 60 Vbeta primers (plus 13 Jbeta primers). The protocol was immunoSEQ multiplex PCR, while the TCRdb copy is restricted to in-frame clones and leaves out a portion. The sample lists 140,000 to 150,000 clones, about 70% occurring once. Trimming removed 3 bases at V and 6 bases at J, with 11 bases between. In germline, CDR1 is SQVTM, CDR2 ANQGSEA. The CDR3 sequence is 12 residues long. This clonotype was sampled from a woman aged 55-70 years in good health and CMV-seropositive. The sample taken for sequencing was PBMCs. This chain joins TRBV29-1 and TRBJ1-2; D uncertain. The CDR3 is CSVEARWDGYTF. CDR3 DNA: TGCAGCGTTGAGGCTAGATGGGATGGCTACACCTTC.